The 5 T cell receptor beta chains listed next were all sequenced from one sample in a study of blood T cell repertoires in COVID-19. Sequenced by immunoSEQ multiplex PCR; TCRdb stores in-frame clones only, minus some. The table shows about 68,000 clones, with roughly 87% occurring only once. Sequencing used peripheral blood. The source is a woman aged 50 to 65 with COVID-19, enrolled during active disease.

This chain connects TRBV7-3 to TRBJ1-1; D possibly corresponds to TRBD1 (5 bases). This CDR3 comprises 14 residues. Trimming left V 0 bases short and J 3 bases short, with 8 bases between. Germline CDR1 reads SGHTA; CDR2 reads FQGTGA. The CDR3 loop is CASSLTSRDTEAFF. DNA for the CDR3: TGTGCCAGCAGCTTAACAAGCAGGGACACTGAAGCTTTCTTT.

This chain links TRBV7-2 with TRBJ2-5, with D possibly being TRBD2 (5 bases). The CDR3 consists of 14 residues. V was clipped by 1 base and J by 1 base, with 7 bases between them. Germline lookup yields CDR1 SGHTA and CDR2 FQGNSA. CDR3 protein: CASSLVEGQETQYF. The CDR3 nucleotides read TGTGCCAGCAGCTTAGTCGAGGGCCAAGAGACCCAGTACTTC. Based on the CDR3 plus reference TRBV7-2 and TRBJ2-5, the full variable domain is GAGVSQSPSNKVTEKGKDVELRCDPISGHTALYWYRQSLGQGLEFLIYFQGNSAPDKSGLPSDRFSAERTGGSVSTLTIQRTQQEDSAVYLCASSLVEGQETQYFGPGTRLLVL.

CDR3 in DNA: TGTGCCAGCAGTCCGCAACGGGACTACCCTTCCTACAATGAGCAGTTCTTC. This translates into CASSPQRDYPSYNEQFF. The chain uses TRBV27 and TRBJ2-1; 7 nucleotides agree with TRBD2. The trim removed 5 bases at V and 1 base at J, leaving 11 bases unmatched. This CDR3 has 17 amino acids. CDR1 MNHEY and CDR2 SMNVEV come from the germline V gene (reference sequence).

This sequence joins TRBV30 and TRBJ2-1, with a weak D call TRBD2 (6 bases). CDR1 and CDR2 (germline): GTSNPN, SVGIG (reference sequence). V was shortened by 0 bases and J by 6 bases, with 15 bases between the two germline ends. The CDR3 contains 15 residues. In nucleotides, the CDR3 is TGTGCCTGGAGTGTACTCAAGGGACTCATCAATGAGCAGTTCTTC. Encoded protein: CAWSVLKGLINEQFF.

The rearrangement joins TRBV6-7 to TRBJ2-7, with a tentative D call TRBD2 (5 bases). TRBV6-7 falls under the ORF class, with uncertain function. The CDR3 totals 15 residues. With 0 bases removed from V and 3 bases from J, the gap between germline ends came to 12 bases. The CDR3 loop is CASSYSRLPLYEQYF. CDR3 nucleotides: TGTGCCAGCAGTTACTCGAGACTACCTCTCTACGAGCAGTACTTC.